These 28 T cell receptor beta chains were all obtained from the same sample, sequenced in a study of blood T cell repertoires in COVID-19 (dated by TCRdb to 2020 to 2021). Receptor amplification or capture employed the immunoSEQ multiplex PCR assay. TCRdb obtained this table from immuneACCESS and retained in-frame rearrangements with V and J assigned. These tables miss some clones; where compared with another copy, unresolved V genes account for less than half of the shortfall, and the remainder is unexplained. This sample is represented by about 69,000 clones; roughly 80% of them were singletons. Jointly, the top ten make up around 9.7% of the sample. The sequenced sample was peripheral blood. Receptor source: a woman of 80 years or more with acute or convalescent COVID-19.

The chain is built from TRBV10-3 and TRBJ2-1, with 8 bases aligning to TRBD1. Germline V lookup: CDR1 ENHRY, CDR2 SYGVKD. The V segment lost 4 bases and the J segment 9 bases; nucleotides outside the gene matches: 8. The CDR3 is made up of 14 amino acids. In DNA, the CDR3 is TGTGCCATCAGTGGCCGGACAGGGACGATTGAGCAGTTCTTC. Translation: CAISGRTGTIEQFF.

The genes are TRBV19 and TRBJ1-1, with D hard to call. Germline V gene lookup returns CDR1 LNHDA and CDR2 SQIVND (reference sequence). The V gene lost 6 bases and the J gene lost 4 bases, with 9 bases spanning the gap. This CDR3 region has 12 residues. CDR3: CASRTRGTEAFF. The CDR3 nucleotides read TGTGCCAGTAGGACCCGAGGCACTGAAGCTTTCTTT.

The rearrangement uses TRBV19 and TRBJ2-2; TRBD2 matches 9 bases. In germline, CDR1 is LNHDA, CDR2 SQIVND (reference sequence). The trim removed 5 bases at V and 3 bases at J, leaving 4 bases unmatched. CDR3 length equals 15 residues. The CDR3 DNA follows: TGTGCCAGTAGTTTTAGCGGGGGTTACACCGGGGAGCTGTTTTTT. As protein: CASSFSGGYTGELFF.

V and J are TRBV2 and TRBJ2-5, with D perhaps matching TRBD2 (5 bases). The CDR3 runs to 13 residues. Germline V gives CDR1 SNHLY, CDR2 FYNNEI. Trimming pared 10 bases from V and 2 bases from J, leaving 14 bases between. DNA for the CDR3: TGTGCCACCGACCGGACTCCTCAAGAGACCCAGTACTTC. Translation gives CATDRTPQETQYF. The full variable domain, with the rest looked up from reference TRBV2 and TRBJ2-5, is EPEVTQTPSHQVTQMGQEVILRCVPISNHLYFYWYRQILGQKVEFLVSFYNNEISEKSEIFDDQFSVERPDGSNFTLKIRSTKLEDSAMYFCATDRTPQETQYFGPGTRLLVL.

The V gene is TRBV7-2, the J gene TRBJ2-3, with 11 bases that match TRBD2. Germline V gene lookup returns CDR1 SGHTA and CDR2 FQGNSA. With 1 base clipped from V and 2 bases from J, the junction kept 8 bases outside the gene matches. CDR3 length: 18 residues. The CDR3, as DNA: TGTGCCAGCAGCTTAGAGTTAAGACTAGCGGGGATCACAGATACGCAGTATTTT. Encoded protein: CASSLELRLAGITDTQYF.

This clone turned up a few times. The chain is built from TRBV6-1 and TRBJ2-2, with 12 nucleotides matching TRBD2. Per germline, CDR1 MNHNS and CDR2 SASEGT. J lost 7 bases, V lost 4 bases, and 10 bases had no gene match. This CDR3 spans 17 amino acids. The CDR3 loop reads CASSARGLAGGNGELFF. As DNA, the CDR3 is TGTGCCAGCAGTGCCCGTGGGCTAGCGGGGGGGAACGGGGAGCTGTTTTTT.

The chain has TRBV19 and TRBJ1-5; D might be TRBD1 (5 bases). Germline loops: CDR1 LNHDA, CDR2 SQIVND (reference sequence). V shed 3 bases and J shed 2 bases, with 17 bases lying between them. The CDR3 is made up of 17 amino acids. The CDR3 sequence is CASSMVGGRTGNQPQHF. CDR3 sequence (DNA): TGTGCCAGTAGTATGGTGGGGGGAAGAACAGGCAATCAGCCCCAGCATTTT.

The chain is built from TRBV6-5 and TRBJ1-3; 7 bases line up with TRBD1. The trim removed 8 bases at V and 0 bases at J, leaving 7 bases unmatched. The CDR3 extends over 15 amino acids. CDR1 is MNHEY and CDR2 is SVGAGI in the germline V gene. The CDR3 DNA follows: TGTGCCAGCGGGACAGACAACCTCTCTGGAAACACCATATATTTT. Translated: CASGTDNLSGNTIYF.

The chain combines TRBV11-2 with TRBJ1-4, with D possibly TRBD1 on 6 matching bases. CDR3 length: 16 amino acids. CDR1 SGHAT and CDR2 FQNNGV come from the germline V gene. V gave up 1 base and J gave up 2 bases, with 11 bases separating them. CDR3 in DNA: TGTGCCAGCAGCTTAGGGGGGCGCGTCACTAATGAAAAACTGTTTTTT. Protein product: CASSLGGRVTNEKLFF.

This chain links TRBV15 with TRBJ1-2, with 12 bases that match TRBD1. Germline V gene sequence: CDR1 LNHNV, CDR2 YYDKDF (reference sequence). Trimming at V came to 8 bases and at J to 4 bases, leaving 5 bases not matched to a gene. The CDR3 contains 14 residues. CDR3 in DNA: TGTGCCACCGTTCGGGACAGGGGGCTCTATGGCTACACCTTC. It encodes CATVRDRGLYGYTF.

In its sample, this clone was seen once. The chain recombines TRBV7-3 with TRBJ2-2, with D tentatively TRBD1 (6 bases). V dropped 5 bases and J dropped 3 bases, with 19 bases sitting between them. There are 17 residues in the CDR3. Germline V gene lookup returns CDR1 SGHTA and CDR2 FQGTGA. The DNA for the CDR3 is TGTGCCAGCAGCCCCCTTGGCAGGGGAAGGGACACCGGGGAGCTGTTTTTT. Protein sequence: CASSPLGRGRDTGELFF.

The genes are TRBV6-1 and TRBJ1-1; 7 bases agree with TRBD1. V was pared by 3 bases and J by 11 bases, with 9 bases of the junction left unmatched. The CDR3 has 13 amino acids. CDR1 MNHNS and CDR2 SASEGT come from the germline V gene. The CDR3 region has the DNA TGTGCCAGCAGTGAGGGACAGTTGAAGAGGGCTTTCTTT. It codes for CASSEGQLKRAFF.

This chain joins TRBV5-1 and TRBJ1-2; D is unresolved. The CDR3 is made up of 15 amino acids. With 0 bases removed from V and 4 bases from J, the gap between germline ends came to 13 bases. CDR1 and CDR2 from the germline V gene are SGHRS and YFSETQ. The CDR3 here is CASSLDGRGSYGYTF. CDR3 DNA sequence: TGCGCCAGCAGCTTGGATGGCCGAGGTAGCTATGGCTACACCTTC.

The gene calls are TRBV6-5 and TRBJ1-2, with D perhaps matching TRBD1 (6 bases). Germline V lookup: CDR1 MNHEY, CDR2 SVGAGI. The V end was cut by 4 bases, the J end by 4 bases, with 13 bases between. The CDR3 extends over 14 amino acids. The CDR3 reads CASSLAGDVYGYTF. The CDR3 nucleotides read TGTGCCAGCAGTTTGGCAGGGGATGTCTATGGCTACACCTTC.

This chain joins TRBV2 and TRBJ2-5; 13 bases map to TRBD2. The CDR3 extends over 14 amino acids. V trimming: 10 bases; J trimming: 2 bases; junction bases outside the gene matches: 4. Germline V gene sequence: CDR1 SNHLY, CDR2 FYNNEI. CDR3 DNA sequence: TGTGCCACCCGACTAGCGGGGGGACAAGAGACCCAGTACTTC. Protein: CATRLAGGQETQYF.

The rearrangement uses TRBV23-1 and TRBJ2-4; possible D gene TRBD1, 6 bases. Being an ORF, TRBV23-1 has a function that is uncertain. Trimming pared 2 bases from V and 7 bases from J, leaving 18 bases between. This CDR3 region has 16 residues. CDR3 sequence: CASSQIKPQQGNIQYF. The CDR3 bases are TGCGCCAGCAGTCAAATTAAACCCCAGCAGGGGAACATTCAGTACTTC.

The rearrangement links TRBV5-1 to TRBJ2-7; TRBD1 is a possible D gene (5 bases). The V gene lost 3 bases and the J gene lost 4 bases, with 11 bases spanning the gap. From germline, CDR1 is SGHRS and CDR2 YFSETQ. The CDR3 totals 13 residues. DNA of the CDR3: TGCGCCAGCAGCTGGGGCCAAGATTACGAGCAGTACTTC. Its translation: CASSWGQDYEQYF.

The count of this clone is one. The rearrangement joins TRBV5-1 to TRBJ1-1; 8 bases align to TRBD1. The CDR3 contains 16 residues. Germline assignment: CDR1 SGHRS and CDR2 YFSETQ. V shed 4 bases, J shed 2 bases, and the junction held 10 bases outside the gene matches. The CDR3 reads CASSDAFGTGNTEAFF. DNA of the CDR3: TGCGCCAGCAGCGATGCGTTCGGGACAGGTAACACTGAAGCTTTCTTT.

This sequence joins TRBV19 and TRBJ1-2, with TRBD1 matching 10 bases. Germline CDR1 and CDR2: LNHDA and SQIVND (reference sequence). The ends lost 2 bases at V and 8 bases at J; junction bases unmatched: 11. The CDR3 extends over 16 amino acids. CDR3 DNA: TGTGCCAGTAGTATAATACCGGGACAGGGGTTTTTAGGCTACACCTTC. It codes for CASSIIPGQGFLGYTF.

This CDR3 reads CASSSEPGGLDEQFF. The CDR3, as DNA: TGCGCCAGCAGCTCAGAGCCAGGGGGTTTGGATGAGCAGTTCTTC. The V and J genes are TRBV5-1 and TRBJ2-1; TRBD1 matches 7 bases. The CDR3 sequence is 15 residues long. Germline loops: CDR1 SGHRS, CDR2 YFSETQ. The V gene end was trimmed by 3 bases and the J gene end by 8 bases; junction bases not matched to a gene: 11.

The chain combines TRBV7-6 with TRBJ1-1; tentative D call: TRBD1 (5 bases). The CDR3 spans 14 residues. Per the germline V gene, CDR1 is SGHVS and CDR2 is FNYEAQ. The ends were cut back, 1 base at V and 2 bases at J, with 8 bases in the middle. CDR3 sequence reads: CASSLGGGNTEAFF. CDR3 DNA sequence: TGTGCCAGCAGCTTAGGGGGGGGAAACACTGAAGCTTTCTTT.

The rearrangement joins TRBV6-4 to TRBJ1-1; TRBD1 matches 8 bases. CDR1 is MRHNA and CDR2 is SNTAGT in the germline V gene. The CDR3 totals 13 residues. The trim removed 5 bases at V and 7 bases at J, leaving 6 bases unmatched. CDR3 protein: CASSLDRGDEAFF. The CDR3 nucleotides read TGTGCCAGCAGTCTCGACAGGGGAGATGAAGCTTTCTTT.

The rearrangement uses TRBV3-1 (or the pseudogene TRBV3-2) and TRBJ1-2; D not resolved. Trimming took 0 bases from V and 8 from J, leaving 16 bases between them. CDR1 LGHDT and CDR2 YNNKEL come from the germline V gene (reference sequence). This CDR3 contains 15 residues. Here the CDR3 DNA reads TGTGCCAGCAGCCAAGACGGCAGGTCCAATGAGGGCTACACCTTC. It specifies CASSQDGRSNEGYTF.

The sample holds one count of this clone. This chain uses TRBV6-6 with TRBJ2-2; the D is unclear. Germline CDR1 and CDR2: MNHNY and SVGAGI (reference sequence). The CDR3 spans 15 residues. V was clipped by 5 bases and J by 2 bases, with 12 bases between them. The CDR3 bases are TGTGCCAGCAGTAATGCAGGAACTAACACCGGGGAGCTGTTTTTT. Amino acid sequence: CASSNAGTNTGELFF.

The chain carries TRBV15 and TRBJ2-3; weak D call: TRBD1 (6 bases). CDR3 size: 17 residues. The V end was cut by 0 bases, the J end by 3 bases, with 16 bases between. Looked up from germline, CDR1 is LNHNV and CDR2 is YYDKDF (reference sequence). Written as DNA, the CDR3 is TGTGCCACCAGCAGAGACAGGGGTTTATTGAGTACAGATACGCAGTATTTT. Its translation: CATSRDRGLLSTDTQYF.

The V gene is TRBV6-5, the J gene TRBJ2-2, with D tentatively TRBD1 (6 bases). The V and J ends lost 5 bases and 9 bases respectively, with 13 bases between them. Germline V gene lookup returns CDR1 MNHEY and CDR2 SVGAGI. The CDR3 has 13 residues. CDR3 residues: CASSTGFGWELFF. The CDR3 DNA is TGTGCCAGCAGTACAGGGTTTGGGTGGGAGCTGTTTTTT.

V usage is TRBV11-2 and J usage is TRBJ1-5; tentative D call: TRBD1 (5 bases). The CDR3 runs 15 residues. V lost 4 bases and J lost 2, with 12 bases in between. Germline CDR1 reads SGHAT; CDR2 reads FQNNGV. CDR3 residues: CASSSGRGGNQPQHF. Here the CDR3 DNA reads TGTGCCAGCAGCTCAGGGCGGGGCGGCAATCAGCCCCAGCATTTT.

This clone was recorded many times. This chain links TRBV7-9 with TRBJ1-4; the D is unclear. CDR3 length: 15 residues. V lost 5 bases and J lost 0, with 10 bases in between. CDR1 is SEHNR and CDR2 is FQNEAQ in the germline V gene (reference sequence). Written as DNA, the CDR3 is TGTGCCAGCAGCCCGCAACGGGCAACTAATGAAAAACTGTTTTTT. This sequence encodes CASSPQRATNEKLFF. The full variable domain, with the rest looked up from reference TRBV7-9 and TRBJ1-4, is DTGVSQNPRHKITKRGQNVTFRCDPISEHNRLYWYRQTLGQGPEFLTYFQNEAQLEKSRLLSDRFSAERPKGSFSTLEIQRTEQGDSAMYLCASSPQRATNEKLFFGSGTQLSVL.